Sequencing of this T cell receptor (beta chain) was carried out in a study of cytomegalovirus exposure and HLA in healthy donors. Overall study results and limits: Donor immune exposure was known only as CMV serostatus.

PCR employed 60 Vbeta and 13 Jbeta primers. Here immunoSEQ multiplex PCR was the method, and the copy in TCRdb shows in-frame clones only, minus some. The sample consists of over 150,000 clones, 65% to 80% of them appearing once. Concerning this clone: What it binds is unknown.

V gave up 0 bases and J gave up 8 bases; unmatched junction bases: 2. The CDR3 covers 15 residues. Germline V gives CDR1 LGHNA, CDR2 YSLEER. The sample comprised PBMCs. The origin of this receptor is a woman aged 50 to 65 in good health and CMV-seropositive. The chain combines TRBV4-3 with TRBJ1-6; 9 bases fit TRBD1. The CDR3 coding sequence is TGCGCCAGCAGCCAAGAGGGGACAGGGTATTCACCCCTCCACTTT. Encoded protein: CASSQEGTGYSPLHF.